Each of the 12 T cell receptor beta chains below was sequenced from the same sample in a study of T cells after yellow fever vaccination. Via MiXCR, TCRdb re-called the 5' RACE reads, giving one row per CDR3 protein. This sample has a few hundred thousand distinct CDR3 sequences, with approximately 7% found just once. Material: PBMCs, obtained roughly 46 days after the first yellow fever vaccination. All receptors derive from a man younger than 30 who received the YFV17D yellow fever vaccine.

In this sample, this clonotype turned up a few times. CDR3 sequence reads: CASSLGTSGGSSDTQYF. CDR3 coding DNA: TGTGCCAGCAGCTTGGGGACTAGCGGGGGATCTTCAGATACGCAGTATTTT. The chain joins TRBV5-6 to TRBJ2-3, with 13 bases fitting TRBD2. The germline V gene encodes CDR1 SGHDT and CDR2 YYEEEE. Trimming removed 0 bases from V and 4 bases from J; junction bases left unmatched: 5. The CDR3 loop spans 17 amino acids.

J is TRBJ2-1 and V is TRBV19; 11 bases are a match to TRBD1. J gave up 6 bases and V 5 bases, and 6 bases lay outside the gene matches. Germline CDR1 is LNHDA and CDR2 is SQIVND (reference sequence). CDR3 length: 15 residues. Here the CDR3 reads CASSSDRGPGNEQFF. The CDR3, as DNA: TGTGCCAGTAGTTCGGACAGGGGGCCTGGCAATGAGCAGTTCTTC.

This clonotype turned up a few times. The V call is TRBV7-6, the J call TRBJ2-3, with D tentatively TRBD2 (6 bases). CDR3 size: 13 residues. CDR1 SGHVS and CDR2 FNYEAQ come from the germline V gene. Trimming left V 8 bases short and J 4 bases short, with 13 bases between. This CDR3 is CASGPRGADTQYF. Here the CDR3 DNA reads TGTGCCAGCGGGCCGCGGGGCGCAGATACGCAGTATTTT.

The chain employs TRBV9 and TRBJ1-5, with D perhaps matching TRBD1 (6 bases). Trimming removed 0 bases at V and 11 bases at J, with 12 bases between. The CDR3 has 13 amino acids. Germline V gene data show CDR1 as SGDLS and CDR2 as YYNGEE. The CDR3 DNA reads TGTGCCAGCAGCGTAGAAGGGGGGTCGACCCAGCATTTT. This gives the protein CASSVEGGSTQHF.

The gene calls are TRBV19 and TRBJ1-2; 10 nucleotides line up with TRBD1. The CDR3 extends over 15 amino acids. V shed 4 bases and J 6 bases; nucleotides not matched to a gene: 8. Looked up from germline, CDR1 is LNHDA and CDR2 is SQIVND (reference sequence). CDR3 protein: CASSTDDRGLDGYTF. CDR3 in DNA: TGTGCCAGTAGTACGGACGACAGGGGGCTGGATGGCTACACCTTC.

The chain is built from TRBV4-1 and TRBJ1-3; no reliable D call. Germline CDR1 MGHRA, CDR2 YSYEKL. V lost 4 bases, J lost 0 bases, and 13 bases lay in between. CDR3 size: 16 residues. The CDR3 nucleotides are TGCGCCAGCAGCCGATATCACCTAGACTCTGGAAACACCATATATTTT. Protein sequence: CASSRYHLDSGNTIYF.

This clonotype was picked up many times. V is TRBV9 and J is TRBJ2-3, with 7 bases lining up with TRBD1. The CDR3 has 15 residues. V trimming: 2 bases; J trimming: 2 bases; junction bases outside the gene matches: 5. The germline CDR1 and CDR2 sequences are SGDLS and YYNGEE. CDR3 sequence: CASSVNRGPTDTQYF. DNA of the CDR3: TGTGCCAGCAGCGTCAACAGGGGACCCACAGATACGCAGTATTTT.

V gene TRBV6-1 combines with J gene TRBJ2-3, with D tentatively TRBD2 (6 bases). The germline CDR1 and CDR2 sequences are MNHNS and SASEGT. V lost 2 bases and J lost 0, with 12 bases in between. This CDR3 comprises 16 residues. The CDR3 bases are TGTGCCAGCAGTGAATTGCGGGGCGGGAGCACAGATACGCAGTATTTT. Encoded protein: CASSELRGGSTDTQYF.

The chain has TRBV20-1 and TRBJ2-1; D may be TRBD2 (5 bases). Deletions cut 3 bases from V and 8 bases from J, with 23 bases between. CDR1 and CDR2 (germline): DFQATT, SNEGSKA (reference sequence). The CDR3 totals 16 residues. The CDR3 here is CSARAVGAAGVYEQFF. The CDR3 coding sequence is TGCAGTGCTAGGGCCGTAGGAGCGGCTGGGGTCTATGAGCAGTTCTTC.

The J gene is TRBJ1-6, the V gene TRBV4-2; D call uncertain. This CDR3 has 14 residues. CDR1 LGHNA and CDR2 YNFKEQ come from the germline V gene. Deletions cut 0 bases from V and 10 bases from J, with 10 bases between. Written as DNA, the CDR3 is TGTGCCAGCAGCCAAGATTACCCAGGATCACCCCTCCACTTT. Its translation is CASSQDYPGSPLHF.

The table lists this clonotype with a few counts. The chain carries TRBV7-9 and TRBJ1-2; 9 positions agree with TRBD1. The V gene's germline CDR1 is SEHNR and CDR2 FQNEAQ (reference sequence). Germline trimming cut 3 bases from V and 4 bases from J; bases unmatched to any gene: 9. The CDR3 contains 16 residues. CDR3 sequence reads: CASSFQRGQGPYGYTF. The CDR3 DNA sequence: TGTGCCAGCAGCTTCCAAAGAGGACAGGGGCCCTATGGCTACACCTTC.

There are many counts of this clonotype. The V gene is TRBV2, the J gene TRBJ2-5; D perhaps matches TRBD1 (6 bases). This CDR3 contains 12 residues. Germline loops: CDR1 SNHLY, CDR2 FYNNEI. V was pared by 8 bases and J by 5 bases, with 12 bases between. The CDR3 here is CASSFTGETQYF. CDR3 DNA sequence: TGTGCCAGCTCCTTCACAGGGGAGACCCAGTACTTC.